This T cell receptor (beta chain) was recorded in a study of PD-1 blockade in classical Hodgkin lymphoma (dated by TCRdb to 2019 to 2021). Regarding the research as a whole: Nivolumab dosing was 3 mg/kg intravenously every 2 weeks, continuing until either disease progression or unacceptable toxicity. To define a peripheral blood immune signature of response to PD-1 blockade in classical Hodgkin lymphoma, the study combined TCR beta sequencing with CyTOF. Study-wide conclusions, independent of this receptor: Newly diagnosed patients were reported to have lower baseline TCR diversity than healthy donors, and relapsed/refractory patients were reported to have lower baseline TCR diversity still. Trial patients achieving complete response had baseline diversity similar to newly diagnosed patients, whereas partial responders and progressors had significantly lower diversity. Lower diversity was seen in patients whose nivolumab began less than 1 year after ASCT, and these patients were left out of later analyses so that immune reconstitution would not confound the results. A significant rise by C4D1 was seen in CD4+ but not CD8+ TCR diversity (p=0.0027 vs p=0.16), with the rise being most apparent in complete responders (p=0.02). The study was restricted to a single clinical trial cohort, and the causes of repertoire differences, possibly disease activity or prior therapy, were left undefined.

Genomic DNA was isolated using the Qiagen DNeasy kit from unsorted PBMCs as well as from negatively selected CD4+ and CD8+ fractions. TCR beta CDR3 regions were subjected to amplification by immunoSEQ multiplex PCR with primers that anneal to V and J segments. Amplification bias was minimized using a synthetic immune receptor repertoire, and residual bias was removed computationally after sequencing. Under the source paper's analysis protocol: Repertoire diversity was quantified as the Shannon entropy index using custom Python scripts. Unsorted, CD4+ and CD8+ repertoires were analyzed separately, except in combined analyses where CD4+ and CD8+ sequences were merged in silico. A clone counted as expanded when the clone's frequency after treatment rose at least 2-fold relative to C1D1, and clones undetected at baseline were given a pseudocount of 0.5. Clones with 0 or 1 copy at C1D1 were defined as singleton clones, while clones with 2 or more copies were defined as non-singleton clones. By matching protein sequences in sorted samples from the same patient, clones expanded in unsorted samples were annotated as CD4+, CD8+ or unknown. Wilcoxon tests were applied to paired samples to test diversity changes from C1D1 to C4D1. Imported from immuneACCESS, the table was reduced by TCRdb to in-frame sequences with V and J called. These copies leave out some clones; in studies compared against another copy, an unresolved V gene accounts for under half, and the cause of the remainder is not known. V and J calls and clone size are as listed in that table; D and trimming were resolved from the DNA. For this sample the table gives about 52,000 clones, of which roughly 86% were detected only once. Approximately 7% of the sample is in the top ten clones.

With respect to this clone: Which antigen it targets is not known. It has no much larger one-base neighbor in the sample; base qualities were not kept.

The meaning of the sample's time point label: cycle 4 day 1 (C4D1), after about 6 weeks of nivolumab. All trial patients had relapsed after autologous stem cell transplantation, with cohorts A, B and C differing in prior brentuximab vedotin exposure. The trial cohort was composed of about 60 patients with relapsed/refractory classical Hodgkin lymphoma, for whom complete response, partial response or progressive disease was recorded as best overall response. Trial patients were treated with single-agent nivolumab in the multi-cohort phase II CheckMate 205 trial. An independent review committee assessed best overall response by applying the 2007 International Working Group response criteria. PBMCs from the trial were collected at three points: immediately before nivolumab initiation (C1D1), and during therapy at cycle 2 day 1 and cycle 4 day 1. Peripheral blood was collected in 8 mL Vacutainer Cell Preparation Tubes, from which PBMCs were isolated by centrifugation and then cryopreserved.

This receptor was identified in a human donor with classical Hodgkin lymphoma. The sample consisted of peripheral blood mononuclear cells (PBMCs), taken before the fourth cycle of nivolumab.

This receptor carries the CDR3 CASSVEGFSGNTIYF. The nucleotide sequence is TGTGCCAGCAGCGTAGAGGGCTTCTCTGGAAACACCATATATTTT. The rearrangement joined TRBV9 to TRBJ1-3, with the D gene uncertain. Trimming costs V 0 bases and J 0 bases, and their ends lie 7 bases apart. The germline V gene provides CDR1 SGDLS and CDR2 YYNGEE. The CDR3 has 15 amino acids, counting the end cysteine and phenylalanine. The DNA shown is the 45-base CDR3, in frame from base 1.